Sequencing of this TCR beta chain was carried out in a study of cytomegalovirus exposure and HLA in healthy donors. Findings and limits, study-wide: When a later analysis compared HLA-associated TCR beta chains with equally common others, the HLA-associated chains turned out to be more clonally expanded and to have lower generation probabilities. Later work found that TCR association rates differed between HLA loci; DRB1 had the most and HLA-C the fewest.

A note on this clone: Its matching antigen is unknown.

A multiplex PCR was run with 60 Vbeta primers and 13 Jbeta primers. The assay was immunoSEQ multiplex PCR, and TCRdb's table has in-frame clones only and misses some. This table has more than 75,000 clones, 84% appearing once. The germline gives CDR1 SGHTA, CDR2 FQGTGA. Trimming removed 8 bases from V and 4 bases from J, with 9 bases in between. CDR3 size: 13 residues. Healthy bone marrow donors supplied every sample. This TCR came from a woman between 18 and 29 years old in good health and CMV-seropositive. The sequenced sample consisted of PBMCs. The J gene is TRBJ2-6, the V gene TRBV7-3; D is ambiguous. CDR3 bases: TGTGCCAGCGGGCGCCAAGGGGCCAACGTCCTGACTTTC. Its protein product is CASGRQGANVLTF.